The sequence of this TCR beta chain was determined in a study of CD8 T cells in ankylosing spondylitis. Study outcomes and limitations: Reportedly, significant enrichment of disease-linked clones occurred in matched ankylosing spondylitis synovial fluid. A TCR beta motif of fewer than ten highly homologous variants seemed to mark ankylosing spondylitis blood.

This clonotype was detected ten times or more. Antigen unknown. It was by quantitative 5'-RACE with molecular barcodes that TCR beta libraries were made. One entry per CDR3 protein results from TCRdb running MiXCR on the 5' RACE reads. The sample carries fewer than 550,000 distinct CDR3 sequences, about 5.7% recorded once. This TCR came from a male donor with ankylosing spondylitis. The specimen sequenced was blood, either unsorted or a sorted T cell fraction (not recorded which).

CDR3 sequence (DNA): TGCGCCAGCAGCCAGAGACCGGGGGGCGGGTCGGATGAGCAGTTCTTC. The encoded protein is CASSQRPGGGSDEQFF. The chain employs TRBV5-1 and TRBJ2-1, with D possibly matching TRBD2 (7 bases). V lost 4 bases and J 8 bases, leaving 22 bases between the germline ends. Germline V gene lookup returns CDR1 SGHRS and CDR2 YFSETQ. CDR3 length equals 16 residues.